The present T cell receptor beta chain was sequenced within a study of T cells in Graves' hyperthyroidism and ophthalmopathy (dated by TCRdb to 2018 to 2020). Context from the whole study: Peripheral blood samples were taken at the time of initial diagnosis, prior to any treatment. For training and testing, the roughly 97 patients in the discovery cohort were randomly divided in a 7:3 ratio. Once sampling was done, hyperthyroidism patients were given methimazole at a starting dose of 30 mg daily, whereas ophthalmopathy patients were given high-dose intravenous methylprednisolone. A discovery cohort of approximately 100 patients, about 43 with Graves' ophthalmopathy and roughly 59 with stable Graves' hyperthyroidism, was used to find distinguishing TCR V-J signatures. In more than five Graves' hyperthyroidism patients, the study also compared T-cell repertoires from thyroid tissue with T-cell repertoires from blood. An independent validation cohort of fewer than 20 hyperthyroidism patients and over 15 patients who later progressed to ophthalmopathy tested prospective prediction of ophthalmopathy. TCR Vbeta CDR3 sequencing of fewer than 150 peripheral blood samples (approximately 44 ophthalmopathy, 70 to 85 hyperthyroidism and around 17 progressor patients) is reported in the paper. Broad study findings and their caveats: Blood samples also contained most of the expanded thyroid clonotypes (frequency above 0.001), which suggests that blood repertoires may reflect thyroid immune responses. In cross-validation, a model built on a 13 V-J signature told ophthalmopathy apart from stable hyperthyroidism with 87.88% sensitivity and around 83% specificity, and in testing the same model reached 80%/75%. In validation, the model predicted progression to ophthalmopathy a median of roughly six months before onset, with approximately 71% sensitivity and roughly 72% specificity. No statistical method was used to set the sample size in advance, and investigators knew the group allocation.

The TCR beta CDR3 regions were amplified from the RNA transcripts. The TCR CDR3 was subjected to a first round of RT-PCR using the HTBI primer set and the Qiagen OneStep RT-PCR kit. A second multiplex PCR round built the libraries, followed by size selection and purification. Sequencing of the libraries was done on an Illumina HiSeq2000 using paired-end 100 bp reads. Per the source publication's procedure: SOAPnuke was used to process the raw data, throwing out any read that contained adapters or uncalled bases, had a mean Phred below 15, or lacked an exact constant-primer or identifier match. High-quality paired reads were merged using COPE v1.2.5, and each unique nucleotide sequence was defined as a clonotype. MiTCR v1.1 was used to align clonotypes to the IMGT TRBV, TRBD and TRBJ reference segments. Only V-J combinations with frequency above 0.0001, covering 99% to 99.2% of repertoires, were analysed. The TCS score was defined as F50 (clonal expansion) divided by E x V (chaos), with BLOSUM62-based TCRdist calculated between CDR3 peptides within each V-J. Welch's t-statistics and random forest reduced 500 to 650 V-J features to 10 to 15, which were used in a naive Bayes classifier (R e1071). The public reads were reprocessed in TCRdb via fastp at Q25 and MiXCR, keeping in-frame beta chains. CDR3 protein duplicates are merged, each entry listing the most common genes and DNA. The V and J calls here are based on TCRdb, not the publication. The sample has a few hundred thousand distinct CDR3 sequences on record, roughly 20% of them singletons. About 26% of the sample belongs to the ten largest clones.

In this sample, this clonotype turned up many times. Its recognized antigen is unknown. Base qualities are not recorded, but no much larger clone differs from it by a single base. A patient counted as having stable Graves' hyperthyroidism if no progression to ophthalmopathy occurred over 18 months of follow-up. Hyperthyroidism patients were aged 18 to 65 years and newly diagnosed, with disease duration of less than 2 months. Any patient with an uncontrolled infection, another autoimmune disease, pregnancy or lactation was excluded. Diagnoses relied on clinical symptoms, serum thyroxine and TRAb, thyroid ultrasound and orbital computed tomography. PBMCs were isolated from more than 8 ml of fresh peripheral blood by Ficoll-Paque density gradient centrifugation. Total RNA was extracted with Trizol reagent, and quality was checked on an Agilent 2100 Bioanalyzer. From the germline V gene (reference sequence), CDR1 is SEHNR and CDR2 is FQNEAQ. V is reduced by 1 base and J by 7 bases, leaving a spacing of 7 bases between them. The CDR3 covers 12 residues, taking in both the cysteine and the phenylalanine. Only the CDR3 DNA stays, 36 bases, in frame from base 1.

This receptor chain uses TRBV7-9 and TRBJ2-5, with no confident D gene call. Material: blood. The source of this sequence is a young man with Graves' hyperthyroidism. The CDR3 protein is CASSLGFGTQYF. The sequenced DNA: TGTGCCAGCAGCTTAGGGTTCGGGACCCAGTACTTC.